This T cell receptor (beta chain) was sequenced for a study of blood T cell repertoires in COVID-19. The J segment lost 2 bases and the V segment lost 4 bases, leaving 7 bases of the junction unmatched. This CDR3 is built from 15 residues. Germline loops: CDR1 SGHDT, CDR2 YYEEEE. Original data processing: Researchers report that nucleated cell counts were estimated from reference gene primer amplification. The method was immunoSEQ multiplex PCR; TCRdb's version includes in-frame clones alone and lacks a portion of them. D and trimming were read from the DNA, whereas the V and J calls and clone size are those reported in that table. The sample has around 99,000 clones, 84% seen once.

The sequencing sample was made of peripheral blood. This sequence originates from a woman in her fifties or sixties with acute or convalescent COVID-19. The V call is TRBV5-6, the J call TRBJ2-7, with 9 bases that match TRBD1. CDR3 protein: CASSLRGQGPYEQYF. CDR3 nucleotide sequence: TGTGCCAGCAGCCTTCGGGGACAGGGCCCCTACGAGCAGTACTTC.